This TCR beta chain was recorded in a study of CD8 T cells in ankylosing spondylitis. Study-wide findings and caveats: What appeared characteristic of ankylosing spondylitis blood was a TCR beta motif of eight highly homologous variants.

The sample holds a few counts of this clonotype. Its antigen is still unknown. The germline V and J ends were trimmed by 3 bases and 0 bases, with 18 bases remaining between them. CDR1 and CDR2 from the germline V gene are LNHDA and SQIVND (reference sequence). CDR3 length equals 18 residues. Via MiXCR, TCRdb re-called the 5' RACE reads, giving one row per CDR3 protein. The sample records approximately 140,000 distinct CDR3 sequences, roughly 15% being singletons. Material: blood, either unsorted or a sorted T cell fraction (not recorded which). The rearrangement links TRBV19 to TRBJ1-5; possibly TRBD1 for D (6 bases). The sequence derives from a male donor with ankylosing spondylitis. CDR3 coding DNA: TGTGCCAGTAGTATCCTCGGGGGATACAGGGATAGCAATCAGCCCCAGCATTTT. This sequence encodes CASSILGGYRDSNQPQHF.